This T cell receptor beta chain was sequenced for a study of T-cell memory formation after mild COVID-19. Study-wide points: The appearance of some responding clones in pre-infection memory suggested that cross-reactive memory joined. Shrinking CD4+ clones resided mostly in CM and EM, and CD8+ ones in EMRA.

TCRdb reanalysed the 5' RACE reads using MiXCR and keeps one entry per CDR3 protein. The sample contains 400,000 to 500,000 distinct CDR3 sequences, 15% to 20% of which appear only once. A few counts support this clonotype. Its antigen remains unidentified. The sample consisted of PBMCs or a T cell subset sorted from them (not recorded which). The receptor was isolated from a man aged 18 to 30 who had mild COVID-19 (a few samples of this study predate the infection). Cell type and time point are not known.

Written as DNA, the CDR3 is TGTGCCAGCAGCCCCCAGACTCGTCAAGAGACCCAGTACTTC. Translating gives CASSPQTRQETQYF. This sequence joins TRBV11-2 and TRBJ2-5; unclear D gene. The CDR3 is 14 residues long. The ends were cut back, 5 bases at V and 2 bases at J, with 12 bases in the middle. Germline V gene sequence: CDR1 SGHAT, CDR2 FQNNGV.